The clone carrying this T cell receptor beta chain was counted many times. A single record per CDR3 protein comes from TCRdb applying MiXCR to the 5' RACE reads. The sample has hundreds of thousands of distinct CDR3 sequences, about 18% seen once. The source of the sample is a study of identical twins. The sample was also linked to a second study, of T cells expressing NK-cell markers. That paper notes: Where four donors were concerned, these clonotypes also led the CD3+CD56-NKG2C+ fraction.

The sequence derives from a young woman in good health. The sequencing input was PBMCs.

The CDR3 spells CASSLRGQGNTEAFF. CDR3 DNA: TGCGCCAGCAGCTTAAGGGGACAGGGGAACACTGAAGCTTTCTTT. The rearrangement uses TRBV5-1 and TRBJ1-1; 9 bases are shared with TRBD1. There are 15 residues in the CDR3. With V trimmed by 2 bases and J by 1 base, 3 bases remained unmatched. Per germline, CDR1 SGHRS and CDR2 YFSETQ.